This T cell receptor (beta chain) came from a study of T cells after posttransplantation cyclophosphamide. Germline loops: CDR1 LGHNA, CDR2 YSLEER. V lost 0 bases, J lost 2 bases, and 6 bases stayed unmatched. This CDR3 is 16 amino acids long. Assay used: immunoSEQ multiplex PCR; TCRdb lists only in-frame clones, some missing. There are roughly 42,000 clones in the sample, none observed a single time. This clone was found many times. Sequencing was done on a sample of PBMCs. This sequence originates from a woman aged 50 to 60 in good health and a related stem cell transplant donor. The V gene is TRBV4-3, the J gene TRBJ1-2; 7 bases map to TRBD1. CDR3: CASSQDAVTGNYGYTF. The CDR3 DNA sequence: TGCGCCAGCAGCCAAGACGCCGTGACAGGGAACTATGGCTACACCTTC.